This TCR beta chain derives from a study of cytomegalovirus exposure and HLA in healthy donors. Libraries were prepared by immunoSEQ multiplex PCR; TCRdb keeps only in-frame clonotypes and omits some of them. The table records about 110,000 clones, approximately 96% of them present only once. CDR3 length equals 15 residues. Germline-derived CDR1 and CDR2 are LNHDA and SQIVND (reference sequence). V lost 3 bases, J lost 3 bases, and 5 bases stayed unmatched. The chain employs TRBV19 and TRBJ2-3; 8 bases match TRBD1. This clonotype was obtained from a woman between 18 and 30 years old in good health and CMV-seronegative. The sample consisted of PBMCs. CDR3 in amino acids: CASSITRGPTDTQYF. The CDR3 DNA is TGTGCCAGTAGTATCACCAGGGGGCCTACAGATACGCAGTATTTT.